The rows below give T cell receptor beta chains drawn from one sample of a study of CD8+ T cells in alopecia areata. Sequencing was performed with immunoSEQ multiplex PCR; in TCRdb, only in-frame clones are kept and a portion is missing. The data show approximately 220,000 clones, around two fifths seen once. Sample: CD4+ T cells sorted from blood, taken around week 30, from a patient treated with tofacitinib. The origin of the receptors is a human donor with alopecia areata. Both conserved end residues are trimmed from each CDR3. The order of the fields is J gene, V gene, CDR3 protein.

j_gene: TRBJ1-1; v_gene: TRBV7-2; CDR3aa: ASSLKFGHLNTEAF
j_gene: TRBJ1-1; v_gene: TRBV7-2; CDR3aa: ASSADLGRPLAF
j_gene: TRBJ2-2; v_gene: TRBV7-2; CDR3aa: ASSLTSGITGEQF
j_gene: TRBJ2-7; v_gene: TRBV6-6; CDR3aa: ASSYAGTGYEQY
j_gene: TRBJ2-4; v_gene: TRBV27; CDR3aa: ASSLPSGVQY
j_gene: TRBJ1-3; v_gene: TRBV6-5; CDR3aa: ASSYQYSGNTIY
j_gene: TRBJ2-7; v_gene: TRBV4-1; CDR3aa: ASSQVGLAEQY
j_gene: TRBJ2-7; v_gene: TRBV30; CDR3aa: AWGSGLAASYEQY
j_gene: TRBJ1-4; v_gene: TRBV29-1; CDR3aa: SVAFLEQANEKLF
j_gene: TRBJ2-7; v_gene: TRBV7-3; CDR3aa: ASRPQPDNSYEQY
j_gene: TRBJ2-3; v_gene: TRBV19; CDR3aa: ASRSGSGRADTQY
j_gene: TRBJ2-6; v_gene: TRBV18; CDR3aa: ASSPRGESSGANVLT
j_gene: TRBJ2-7; v_gene: TRBV2; CDR3aa: ASLTGTGYEQY
j_gene: TRBJ1-2; v_gene: TRBV2; CDR3aa: ASSVRSSRTPANYGYT
j_gene: TRBJ1-2; v_gene: TRBV7-9; CDR3aa: ASSLTNGRISGYT
j_gene: TRBJ2-1; v_gene: TRBV6-1; CDR3aa: ASIGGVPYNEQF
j_gene: TRBJ2-2; v_gene: TRBV6-5; CDR3aa: ASSLGLQTGELF
j_gene: TRBJ2-7; v_gene: TRBV7-2; CDR3aa: ASSSPAPQY
j_gene: TRBJ1-1; v_gene: TRBV18; CDR3aa: ASSEGLNTEAF
j_gene: TRBJ1-2; v_gene: TRBV6-1; CDR3aa: ASSEDYRGLNGYT
j_gene: TRBJ2-1; v_gene: TRBV4-1; CDR3aa: ASSQGTSYNEQF
j_gene: TRBJ1-2; v_gene: TRBV9; CDR3aa: ASSVGSQGTNYGYT
j_gene: TRBJ1-1; v_gene: TRBV6-5; CDR3aa: ASSYSVTGGITF
j_gene: TRBJ1-1; v_gene: TRBV10-3; CDR3aa: AISDAARGAVMNTEAF
j_gene: TRBJ1-2; v_gene: TRBV18; CDR3aa: ASSPTQGAGYT
j_gene: TRBJ1-1; v_gene: TRBV7-8; CDR3aa: ASSSLPGLNTEAF
j_gene: TRBJ1-2; v_gene: TRBV11-2; CDR3aa: ASSSRLPGYT
j_gene: TRBJ2-7; v_gene: TRBV30; CDR3aa: AWSRAGPPYEQY
j_gene: TRBJ2-3; v_gene: TRBV5-1; CDR3aa: ASSSGVEDTQY